This passage covers 17 T cell receptor beta chains from one sample sequenced in a study of identical twins. MiXCR, run by TCRdb on the 5' RACE reads, gives a single entry per CDR3 protein. Altogether over 550,000 distinct CDR3 sequences are present, roughly 7.2% being singletons, with the ten largest covering about 1.5%. These data also featured in a second study, about yellow fever vaccine responses in identical twins.

The sequencing sample was made of PBMCs. The receptor set was obtained from a young woman in good health.

This clonotype was recorded many times. This chain links TRBV12-3 or TRBV12-4 with TRBJ1-6; 10 bases are a match to TRBD1. CDR3 length: 15 residues. J gave up 10 bases and V 1 base, and 4 bases lay outside the gene matches. CDR3 region: CASSLEGQGFSPLHF. The DNA for the CDR3 is TGTGCCAGCAGTTTAGAGGGACAGGGGTTCTCACCCCTCCACTTT.

CDR3 DNA sequence: TGCAGCGTCCGACAGGGGTGGAATGAGCAGTTCTTC. This encodes CSVRQGWNEQFF. The chain uses TRBV29-1 and TRBJ2-1; 8 bases map to TRBD1. With V trimmed by 6 bases and J by 7 bases, 5 bases remained unmatched. The CDR3 contains 12 residues. Per the germline V gene, CDR1 is SQVTM and CDR2 is ANQGSEA.

This clonotype has only a few counts. The chain joins TRBV20-1 to TRBJ2-1, with TRBD1 matching over 7 bases. The CDR3 is 16 residues long. Looked up from germline, CDR1 is DFQATT and CDR2 is SNEGSKA (reference sequence). V lost 0 bases, J lost 2 bases, and 7 bases stayed unmatched. As DNA, the CDR3 is TGCAGTGCTAGAGAAAGTGGGGGACAGACCTACAATGAGCAGTTCTTC. Protein product: CSARESGGQTYNEQFF.

This chain uses TRBV5-5 with TRBJ2-1; TRBD1 matches at 9 bases. This CDR3 region has 16 residues. Germline V gene sequence: CDR1 SGHKS, CDR2 YYEKEE (reference sequence). V gave up 2 bases and J gave up 6 bases; unmatched junction bases: 9. The CDR3 region is CASSLRRTGASNEQFF. The CDR3 DNA reads as TGTGCCAGCAGCTTACGCCGGACAGGGGCCTCCAATGAGCAGTTCTTC.

CDR3 region: CASSYRSGTLTNTGELFF. The CDR3, as DNA: TGCGCCAGCAGCTATAGGTCCGGGACCCTAACGAACACCGGGGAGCTGTTTTTT. The chain links TRBV5-1 to TRBJ2-2, with D possibly called TRBD1 or TRBD2 (5 bases each). CDR3 length: 18 residues. Germline V lookup: CDR1 SGHRS, CDR2 YFSETQ. Trimming cost V 3 bases and J 0 bases, with 18 bases left between them.

This clonotype has more than one count but fewer than ten. The gene calls are TRBV3-1 and TRBJ2-2; tentatively, D is TRBD1 (6 bases). Germline V gene sequence: CDR1 LGHDT, CDR2 YNNKEL (reference sequence). This CDR3 region has 13 residues. The V end was cut by 5 bases, the J end by 5 bases, with 9 bases between. In nucleotides, the CDR3 is TGTGCCAGCAGCGGGACATTGACCGGGGAGCTGTTTTTT. Its protein is CASSGTLTGELFF.

The J gene is TRBJ1-1, the V gene TRBV12-3 or TRBV12-4; possible D gene TRBD1, 6 bases. The length of the CDR3 is 16 residues. V was cut by 3 bases and J by 0 bases, with 14 bases left in between. CDR3 in DNA: TGTGCCAGCAGTTTGTGGGGTGGGGGCATGAACACTGAAGCTTTCTTT. This sequence encodes CASSLWGGGMNTEAFF.

This clonotype was observed many times. The rearrangement uses TRBV12-3 or TRBV12-4 and TRBJ1-1; a weak D match, TRBD1 (5 bases). The CDR3 runs 15 residues. Trimming removed 3 bases from V and 0 bases from J, with 11 bases in between. Here the CDR3 DNA reads TGTGCCAGCAGTTTTACAGACAGATTGAACACTGAAGCTTTCTTT. Its protein is CASSFTDRLNTEAFF.

There are a few counts of this clonotype. The V gene is TRBV28, the J gene TRBJ2-1; 7 bases map to TRBD1. This CDR3 has 16 residues. The V segment lost 7 bases and the J segment 7 bases; nucleotides outside the gene matches: 16. Per the germline V gene, CDR1 is MDHEN and CDR2 is SYDVKM. This chain's CDR3 is CASTRPDRAMGNEQFF. CDR3 sequence (DNA): TGTGCCAGCACCCGCCCCGACAGGGCAATGGGAAATGAGCAGTTCTTC.

This clonotype appeared a few times. The V call is TRBV27, the J call TRBJ2-5; 13 bases are shared with TRBD2. Germline V lookup: CDR1 MNHEY, CDR2 SMNVEV (reference sequence). The CDR3 contains 18 residues. V trimming: 5 bases; J trimming: 2 bases; junction bases outside the gene matches: 11. The CDR3 DNA reads TGTGCCAGCAGTGCACATCGGACTAGCGGGGGCTTTCAAGAGACCCAGTACTTC. It yields the protein CASSAHRTSGGFQETQYF.

The V call is TRBV28, the J call TRBJ2-6, with D uncertain. V lost 1 base to trimming and J lost 0 bases, with 7 bases between them. This CDR3 has 16 amino acids. CDR1 MDHEN and CDR2 SYDVKM come from the germline V gene. CDR3 in DNA: TGTGCCAGCAGTTTATTTCGAAACTCTGGGGCCAACGTCCTGACTTTC. Translated, it gives CASSLFRNSGANVLTF.

This clonotype has just a few counts. The chain has TRBV5-8 and TRBJ2-2, with 8 positions matching TRBD2. The V and J ends lost 2 bases and 5 bases, in that order; junction bases with no gene match: 5. The CDR3 totals 15 residues. CDR1 is SGHTS and CDR2 is YDEGEE in the germline V gene. CDR3 sequence (DNA): TGTGCCAGCAGCTTCGGCGGGAGGAGTACCGGGGAGCTGTTTTTT. Translated, it gives CASSFGGRSTGELFF.

This clonotype turned up a few times. The chain combines TRBV5-1 with TRBJ2-7; D might be TRBD2 (6 bases). CDR3 length: 14 amino acids. CDR1 SGHRS and CDR2 YFSETQ come from the germline V gene. V was pared by 1 base and J by 0 bases, with 8 bases between. CDR3 protein: CASSLTSSSYEQYF. The CDR3 DNA follows: TGCGCCAGCAGCTTGACTAGCAGCTCCTACGAGCAGTACTTC.

The chain links TRBV20-1 to TRBJ1-5; D unclear. The length of the CDR3 is 15 residues. The germline V and J ends were trimmed by 4 bases and 0 bases, with 13 bases remaining between them. CDR1 DFQATT and CDR2 SNEGSKA come from the germline V gene (reference sequence). CDR3 coding DNA: TGCAGTGCTATCCCGGGGAGGTATAGCAATCAGCCCCAGCATTTT. Its translation: CSAIPGRYSNQPQHF.

Only a few counts were recorded for this clonotype. The chain is built from TRBV5-1 and TRBJ1-1; D gene ambiguous. CDR3 length: 13 residues. Germline-derived CDR1 and CDR2 are SGHRS and YFSETQ. The ends were cut back, 0 bases at V and 8 bases at J, with 11 bases in the middle. DNA for the CDR3: TGCGCCAGCAGCTTGGCCGGGCAGCCAGAAGCTTTCTTT. Translation gives CASSLAGQPEAFF.

The sample holds one count of this clonotype. This rearrangement joins TRBV7-9 to TRBJ2-1; no reliable D call. V gave up 4 bases and J gave up 6 bases, with 10 bases separating them. This CDR3 comprises 13 residues. CDR1 is SEHNR and CDR2 is FQNEAQ in the germline V gene (reference sequence). The chain's CDR3 is CASSSLLTNEQFF. The CDR3 DNA reads as TGTGCCAGCAGCTCACTCTTAACCAATGAGCAGTTCTTC.

The chain carries TRBV3-1 and TRBJ1-2; D call uncertain. V was shortened by 4 bases and J by 1 base, with 16 bases between the two germline ends. There are 16 residues in the CDR3. Looked up from germline, CDR1 is LGHDT and CDR2 is YNNKEL (reference sequence). CDR3 sequence reads: CASSPLRKGFNYGYTF. The CDR3 DNA follows: TGTGCCAGCAGCCCTCTTCGGAAGGGATTTAACTATGGCTACACCTTC.